The T cell receptor (beta chain) under discussion was sequenced for a study of radiation and T cells in renal cell carcinoma (TCRdb year 2020). Broadly, across the study: The samples were drawn from a clinical trial, where primary renal cell carcinomas were treated with 15 Gy of stereotactic body radiation therapy and then removed by nephrectomy 4 weeks afterward. A total of 50 to 55 samples underwent TCR beta sequencing, made up of about 25 tumors and some 27 peripheral blood samples. Across all 55 or so samples, 4 million to 5 million unique CDR3 nucleotide sequences encoding about 2.4 million unique CDR3 amino acid sequences were identified. Here is what the overall study found, with its caveats: In blood, the top tumor clonotypes increased from baseline to 2 weeks after radiation and then shrank by 4 weeks, which suggests a temporary expansion of tumor-resident clones. Because pretreatment tumor biopsies were not available, the baseline intratumoral presence of clonotypes could not be determined. Tracking of blood repertoire dynamics stopped at about 4 weeks after treatment, with no follow-up past that point. Effects of radiation dose or scheduling on the TCR repertoire could not be addressed with the single-armed trial design.

From cysteine to phenylalanine, the CDR3 is 15 amino acids long. Of all the DNA, just the CDR3 is kept, 45 bases in frame from base 1. The germline V end is reduced by 1 base and the J end by 14 bases; junction bases left unmatched: 12. CDR1 and CDR2 (LGHNA, YSLEER) derive from the germline V gene. This clone was detected once. Its recognized antigen is unknown. It has no much larger one-base neighbor in the sample; base qualities were not kept. This specimen's time point label, interpreted: blood 2 weeks post-SBRT. In the paper's terms, the treatment or condition label means: 15 Gy SBRT to primary tumor, nephrectomy 4 weeks later. Serial peripheral blood from radiation-treated patients was sampled at baseline, 2 weeks and 4 weeks after SBRT to track tumor-enriched clonotypes. Every patient's renal cell carcinoma showed clear cell pathology. Genomic DNA for TCR sequencing was prepared using the QIAamp DNA Blood Mini Kit (Qiagen). The analyses included just those samples that passed every quality control check.

TCR beta libraries were generated from genomic DNA with the immunoSEQ kit, following the manufacturer's recommendations. To prepare libraries, a first multiplex PCR with proprietary primers was run, followed by a second PCR that added unique barcodes, and a bead cleanup was done after each round. Each sample batch included a kit-provided positive control reaction and a negative control reaction. The final libraries were assessed on an Agilent 4200 TapeStation D1000 ScreenTape, pooled by volume, and quantified by qPCR. Sequencing was performed on an Illumina NextSeq500 using a MidOutput 150-cycle cartridge, with 156 Read1 cycles, 15 Index1 cycles, and the kit custom primers. The pooled library was loaded at around 1 pM with an approximately 22% PhiX control spike-in. Per the source publication's procedure: Vendor-processed data were analyzed in R, with a clonotype defined as all T cells sharing the same CDR3 nucleotide sequence. In the clone abundance analyses, frequencies were normalized to the 10,000 most abundant clones in each sample. Before analysis, public T cell clones were removed, and these numbered fewer than six per sample on average. Tumor-enriched clonotypes and baseline blood-enriched clonotypes were defined as those with an abundance difference of at least 32-fold between compartments. A beta-binomial differential abundance model was applied to find clonotypes that expanded or contracted between blood time points. Tumor-blood repertoire similarity was measured with the Baroni-Urbani and Buser coefficient, and group comparisons used two-tailed Wilcoxon tests in R. Drawn from immuneACCESS, this table holds only the in-frame rearrangements with V and J called that TCRdb kept. Clones are partly lost; checked studies trace under half to an unresolved V gene and leave the rest unexplained. V and J calls and clone size are given by that table; D and trimming were obtained from the DNA. This sample gives 150,000 or so clones in total; roughly 86% of them show up just once. 10% to 15% of the sample goes to the ten largest clones.

This TCR derives from a woman aged 45-60 years with renal cell carcinoma. This material consisted of blood, taken from a patient whose treatment included radiotherapy and nephrectomy. This sequence uses TRBV4-3 and TRBJ1-2; a stretch of 11 junction bases matches TRBD1. The CDR3 protein: CASSQARYGQGAKTF. The DNA is TGCGCCAGCAGCCAAGCCAGGTATGGACAGGGGGCCAAGACCTTC.